This TCR beta chain originates from a study of blood T cell repertoires in COVID-19. Measured with immunoSEQ multiplex PCR; TCRdb has only the in-frame clones, and not every one. The sample consists of tens of thousands of clones, about 86% of them appearing once. Sequenced: peripheral blood. This TCR derives from a man aged 70 or older with active COVID-19.

CDR3: CASSPPDRGQGEQYF. CDR3 DNA sequence: TGTGCCAGCTCACCCCCGGACAGGGGGCAGGGCGAGCAGTACTTC. This sequence joins TRBV18 and TRBJ2-7; 11 bases are shared with TRBD1. Germline assignment: CDR1 KGHSH and CDR2 LQKENI. After removal of 3 bases from V and 6 bases from J, the junction contained 7 bases not matched to a gene. This CDR3 has 15 amino acids.